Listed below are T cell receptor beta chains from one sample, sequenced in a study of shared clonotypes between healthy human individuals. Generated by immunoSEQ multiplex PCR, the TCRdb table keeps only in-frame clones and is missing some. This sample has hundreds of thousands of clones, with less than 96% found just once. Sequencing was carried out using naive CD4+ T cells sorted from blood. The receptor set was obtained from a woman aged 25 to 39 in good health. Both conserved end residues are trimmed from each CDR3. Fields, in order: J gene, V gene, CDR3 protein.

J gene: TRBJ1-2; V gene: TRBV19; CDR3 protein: ASSKGDYGYT
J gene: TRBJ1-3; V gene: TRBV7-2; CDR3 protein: ASSFWISGNTIY
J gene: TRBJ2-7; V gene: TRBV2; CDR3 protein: AVGRLYEQY
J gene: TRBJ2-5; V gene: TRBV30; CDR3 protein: AWSAQVRETQY
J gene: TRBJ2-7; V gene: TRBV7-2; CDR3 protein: ASSSSSASGWYEQY
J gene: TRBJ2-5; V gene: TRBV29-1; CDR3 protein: SVDELGGETQY
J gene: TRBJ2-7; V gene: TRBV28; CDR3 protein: ASSSPGGQY
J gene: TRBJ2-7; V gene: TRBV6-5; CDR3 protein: ASSYQVGAGSYEQY
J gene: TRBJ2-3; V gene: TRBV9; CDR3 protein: ASSVGLAGEDTQY
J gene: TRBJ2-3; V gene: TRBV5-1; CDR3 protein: ASSSSGSGADTQY
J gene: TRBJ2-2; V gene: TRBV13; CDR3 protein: ASSPRGGRGTGELF
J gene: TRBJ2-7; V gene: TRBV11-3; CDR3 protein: ASSAPLGSGEQY
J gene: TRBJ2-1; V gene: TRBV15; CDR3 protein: ATSRDRQGSYNEQF
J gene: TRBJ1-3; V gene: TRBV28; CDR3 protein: ASSLIGNTIY
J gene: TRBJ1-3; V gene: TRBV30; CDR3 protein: AARGQGAGNTIY